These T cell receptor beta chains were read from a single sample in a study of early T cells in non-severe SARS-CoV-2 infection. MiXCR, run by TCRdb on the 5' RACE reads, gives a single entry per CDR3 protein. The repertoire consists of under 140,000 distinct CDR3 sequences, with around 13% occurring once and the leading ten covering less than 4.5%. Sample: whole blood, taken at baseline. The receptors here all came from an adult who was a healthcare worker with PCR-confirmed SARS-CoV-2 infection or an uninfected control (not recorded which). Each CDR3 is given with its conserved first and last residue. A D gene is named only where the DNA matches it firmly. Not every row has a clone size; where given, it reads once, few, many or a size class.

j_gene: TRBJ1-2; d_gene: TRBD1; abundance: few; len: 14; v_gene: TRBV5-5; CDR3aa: CASSSSRDSYGYTF; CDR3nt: TGTGCCAGCAGCTCCTCCCGGGACAGTTATGGCTACACCTTC
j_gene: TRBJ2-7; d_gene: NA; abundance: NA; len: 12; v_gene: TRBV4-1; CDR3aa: CASSSIRDEQYF; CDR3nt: TGCGCCAGCAGCTCCATTCGGGACGAGCAGTACTTC
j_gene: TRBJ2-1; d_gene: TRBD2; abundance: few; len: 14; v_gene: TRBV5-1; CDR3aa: CASSYGEGYNEQFF; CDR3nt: TGCGCCAGCAGCTACGGGGAGGGGTACAATGAGCAGTTCTTC
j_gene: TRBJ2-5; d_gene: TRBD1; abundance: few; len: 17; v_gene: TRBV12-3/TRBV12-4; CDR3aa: CASSLVRQGGLQETQYF; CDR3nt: TGTGCCAGCAGTTTAGTCAGACAGGGGGGACTACAAGAGACCCAGTACTTC
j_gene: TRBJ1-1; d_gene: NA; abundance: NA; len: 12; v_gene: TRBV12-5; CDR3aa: CASGLSNLEAFF; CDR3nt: TGTGCTAGTGGTTTGAGTAACCTTGAAGCTTTCTTT
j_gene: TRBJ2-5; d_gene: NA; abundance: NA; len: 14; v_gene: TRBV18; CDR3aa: CASSPGEGRETQYF; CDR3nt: TGTGCCAGCTCACCCGGAGAGGGGCGAGAGACCCAGTACTTC
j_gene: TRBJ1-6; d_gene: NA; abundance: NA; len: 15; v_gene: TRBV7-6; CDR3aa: CASSIGGADDSPLHF; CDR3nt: TGTGCCAGCAGCATTGGGGGTGCCGACGATTCACCCCTCCACTTT
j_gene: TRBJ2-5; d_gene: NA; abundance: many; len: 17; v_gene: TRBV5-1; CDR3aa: CASSLPHQGGNGETQYF; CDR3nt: TGCGCCAGCAGCTTACCCCACCAGGGGGGTAACGGGGAGACCCAGTACTTC
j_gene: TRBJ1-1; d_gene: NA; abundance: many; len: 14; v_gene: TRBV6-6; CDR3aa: CASSYRTGNTEAFF; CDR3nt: TGTGCCAGCAGTTATCGCACAGGGAACACTGAAGCTTTCTTT
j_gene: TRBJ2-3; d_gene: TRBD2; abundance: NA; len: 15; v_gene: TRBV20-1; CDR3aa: CSALRIAGPGDTQYF; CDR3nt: TGCAGTGCTTTGCGGATAGCGGGGCCTGGAGATACGCAGTATTTT
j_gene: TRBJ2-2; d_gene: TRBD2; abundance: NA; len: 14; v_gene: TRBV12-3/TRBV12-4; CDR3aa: CASRGGMNTGELFF; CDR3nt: TGTGCCAGCCGGGGGGGTATGAACACCGGGGAGCTGTTTTTT
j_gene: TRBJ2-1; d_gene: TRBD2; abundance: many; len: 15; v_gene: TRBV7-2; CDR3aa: CASSLGPSGGNEQFF; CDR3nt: TGTGCCAGCAGCTTAGGGCCTAGCGGGGGCAATGAGCAGTTCTTC
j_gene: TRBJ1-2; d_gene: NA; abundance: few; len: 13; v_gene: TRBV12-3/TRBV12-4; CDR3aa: CASSFGYNYGYTF; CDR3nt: TGTGCCAGCAGTTTCGGGTATAACTATGGCTACACCTTC
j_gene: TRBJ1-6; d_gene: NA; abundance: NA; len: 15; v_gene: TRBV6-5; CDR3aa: CASSYDSSYNSPLHF; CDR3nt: TGTGCCAGCAGTTACGACAGCTCCTATAATTCACCCCTCCACTTT
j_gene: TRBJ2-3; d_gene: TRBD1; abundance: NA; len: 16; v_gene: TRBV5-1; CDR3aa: CASSVRPGTGYDTQYF; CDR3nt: TGCGCCAGCAGCGTCCGTCCCGGGACAGGGTACGATACGCAGTATTTT
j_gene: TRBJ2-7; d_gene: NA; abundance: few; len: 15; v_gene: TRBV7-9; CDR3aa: CASSLGDSSSYEQYF; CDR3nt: TGTGCCAGCAGCCTTGGGGACTCGAGCTCCTACGAGCAGTACTTC
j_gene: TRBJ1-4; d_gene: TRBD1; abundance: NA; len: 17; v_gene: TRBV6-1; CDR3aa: CASSIRDRGDLNEKLFF; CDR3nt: TGTGCCAGCAGTATCCGGGACAGGGGTGATCTTAATGAAAAACTGTTTTTT
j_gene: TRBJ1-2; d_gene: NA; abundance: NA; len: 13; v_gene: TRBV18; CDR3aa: CASSPGNDYGYTF; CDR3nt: TGTGCCAGCTCACCGGGCAACGACTATGGCTACACCTTC
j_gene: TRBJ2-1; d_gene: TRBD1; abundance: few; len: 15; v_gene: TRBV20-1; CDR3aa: CSAPLPGQAANEQFF; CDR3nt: TGCAGTGCTCCCCTCCCGGGACAGGCAGCAAATGAGCAGTTCTTC
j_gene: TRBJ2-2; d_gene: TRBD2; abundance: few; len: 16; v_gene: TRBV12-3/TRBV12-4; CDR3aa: CASSPLAGGNTGELFF; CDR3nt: TGTGCCAGCAGTCCTCTAGCGGGGGGGAACACCGGGGAGCTGTTTTTT
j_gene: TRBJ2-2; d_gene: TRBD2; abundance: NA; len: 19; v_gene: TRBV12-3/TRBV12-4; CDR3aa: CASSFLKRDRAANTGELFF; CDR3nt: TGTGCCAGCAGTTTTCTAAAGCGGGATCGGGCGGCGAACACCGGGGAGCTGTTTTTT
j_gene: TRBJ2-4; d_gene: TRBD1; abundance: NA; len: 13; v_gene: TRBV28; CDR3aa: CASSDRGRSIQYF; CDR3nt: TGTGCCAGTTCCGACAGGGGGCGAAGCATTCAGTACTTC
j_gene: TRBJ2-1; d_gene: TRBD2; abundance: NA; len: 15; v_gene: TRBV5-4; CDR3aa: CASSPPTSGVTEQFF; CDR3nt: TGTGCCAGCAGCCCCCCGACTAGCGGGGTCACTGAGCAGTTCTTC
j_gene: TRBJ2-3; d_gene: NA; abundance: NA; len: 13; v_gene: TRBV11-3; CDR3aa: CASSFGGPDTQYF; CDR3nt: TGTGCCAGCAGCTTTGGGGGGCCAGATACGCAGTATTTT
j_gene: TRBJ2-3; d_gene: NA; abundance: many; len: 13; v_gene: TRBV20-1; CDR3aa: CSAQRQGRDTQYF; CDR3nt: TGCAGTGCCCAGCGGCAGGGGAGAGATACGCAGTATTTT
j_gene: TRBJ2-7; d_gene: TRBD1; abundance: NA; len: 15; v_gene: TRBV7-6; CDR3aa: CASSSRQGGSYEQYF; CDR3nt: TGTGCCAGCAGCAGCCGACAGGGTGGATCCTACGAGCAGTACTTC
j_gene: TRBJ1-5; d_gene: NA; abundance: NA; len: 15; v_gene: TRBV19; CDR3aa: CASSIPSGAGQPQHF; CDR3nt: TGTGCCAGTAGTATACCATCGGGGGCAGGTCAGCCCCAGCATTTT
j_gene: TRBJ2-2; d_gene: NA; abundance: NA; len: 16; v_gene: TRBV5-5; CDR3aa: CASSLIYGTNTGELFF; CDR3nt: TGTGCCAGCAGCTTGATATACGGGACGAACACCGGGGAGCTGTTTTTT
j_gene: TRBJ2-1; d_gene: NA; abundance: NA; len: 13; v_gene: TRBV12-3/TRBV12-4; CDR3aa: CASSLTVSNEQFF; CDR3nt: TGTGCCAGCAGTTTGACTGTCTCCAATGAGCAGTTCTTC
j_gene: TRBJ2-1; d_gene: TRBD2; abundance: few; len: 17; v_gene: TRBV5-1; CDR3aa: CASSPLTSGGRYNEQFF; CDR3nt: TGCGCCAGCAGCCCACTGACTAGCGGGGGAAGGTACAATGAGCAGTTCTTC
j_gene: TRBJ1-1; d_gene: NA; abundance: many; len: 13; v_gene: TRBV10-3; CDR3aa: CAISEGTNTEAFF; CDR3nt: TGTGCCATCAGTGAGGGGACGAACACTGAAGCTTTCTTT
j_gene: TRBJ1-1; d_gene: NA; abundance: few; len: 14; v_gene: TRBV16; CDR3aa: CASSQSGDSTEAFF; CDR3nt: TGTGCCAGCAGCCAATCGGGGGATAGCACTGAAGCTTTCTTT
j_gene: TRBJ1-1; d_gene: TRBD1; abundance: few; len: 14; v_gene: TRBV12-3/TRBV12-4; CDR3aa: CANRVTGGITEAFF; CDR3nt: TGTGCCAACAGGGTGACAGGGGGGATTACTGAAGCTTTCTTT
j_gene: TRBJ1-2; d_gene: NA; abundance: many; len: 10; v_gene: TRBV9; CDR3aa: CASSGSSYTF; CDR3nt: TGTGCCAGCAGCGGGTCTAGCTACACCTTC
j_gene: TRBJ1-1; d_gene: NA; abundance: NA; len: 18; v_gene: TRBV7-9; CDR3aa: CASSLVGGGPGLSAEAFF; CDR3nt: TGTGCCAGCAGCTTAGTTGGGGGCGGCCCGGGCCTTTCCGCTGAAGCTTTCTTT
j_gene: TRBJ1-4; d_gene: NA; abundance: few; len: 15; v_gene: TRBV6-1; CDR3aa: CASVYREQFNEKLFF; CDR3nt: TGTGCCAGCGTGTACAGAGAACAGTTTAATGAAAAACTGTTTTTT
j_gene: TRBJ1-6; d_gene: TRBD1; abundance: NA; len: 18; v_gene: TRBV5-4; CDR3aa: CASSPNNGGGRSNSPLHF; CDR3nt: TGTGCCAGCAGCCCCAACAACGGAGGGGGCCGAAGTAATTCACCCCTCCACTTT
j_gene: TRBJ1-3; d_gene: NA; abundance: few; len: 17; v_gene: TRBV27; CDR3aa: CASSSVGSPLVGNTIYF; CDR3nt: TGTGCCAGCAGTTCGGTTGGCAGTCCCCTCGTCGGAAACACCATATATTTT
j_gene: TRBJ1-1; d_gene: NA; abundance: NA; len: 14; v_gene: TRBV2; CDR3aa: CASSVAVLNTEAFF; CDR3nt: TGTGCCAGCAGTGTGGCAGTTCTGAACACTGAAGCTTTCTTT
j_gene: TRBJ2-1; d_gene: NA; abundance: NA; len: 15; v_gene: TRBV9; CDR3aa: CASSATTGVGVEQFF; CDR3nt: TGTGCCAGCAGCGCTACAACGGGAGTCGGGGTTGAGCAGTTCTTC
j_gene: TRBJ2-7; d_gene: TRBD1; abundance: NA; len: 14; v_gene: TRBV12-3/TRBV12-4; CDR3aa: CASTYGTGSHEQYF; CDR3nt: TGTGCCAGCACCTACGGGACAGGGTCCCACGAGCAGTACTTC
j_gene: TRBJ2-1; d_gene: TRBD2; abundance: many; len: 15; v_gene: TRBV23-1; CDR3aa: CASSQSGGRADEQFF; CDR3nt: TGCGCCAGCAGTCAATCGGGCGGGAGGGCCGATGAGCAGTTCTTC
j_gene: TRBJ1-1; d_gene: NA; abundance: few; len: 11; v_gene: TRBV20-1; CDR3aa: CSGRLNTEAFF; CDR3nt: TGCAGTGGTAGACTGAACACTGAAGCTTTCTTT
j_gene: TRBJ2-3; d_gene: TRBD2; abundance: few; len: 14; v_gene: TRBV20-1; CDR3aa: CSAANGGSTDTQYF; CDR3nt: TGCAGTGCTGCGAACGGGGGGAGCACAGATACGCAGTATTTT